Listed below are T cell receptor beta chains from one sample, sequenced in a study of Graves' ophthalmopathy and Graves' hyperthyroidism. TCRdb re-called the multiplex PCR reads through MiXCR, storing one row per CDR3 protein. Among 170,000 or so distinct CDR3 sequences listed, 30% to 45% were seen once. The specimen sequenced was peripheral blood. All receptors derive from a man younger than 40 with Graves' ophthalmopathy. CDR3s include the opening cysteine and the closing phenylalanine or tryptophan. D genes are given only for firm matches. Not all rows give a size; the values are once, few, many and, for expanded clones, a class.

abundance,j_gene,v_gene,d_gene,CDR3aa,CDR3nt
many,TRBJ2-7,TRBV28,TRBD2,CASRRGSSYEQYF,TGTGCCAGCAGGCGGGGGAGCTCCTACGAGCAGTACTTC
NA,TRBJ2-5,TRBV2,TRBD1,CASSETGPQETQYF,TGTGCCAGCAGTGAGACAGGGCCACAAGAGACCCAGTACTTC
many,TRBJ2-7,TRBV6-1,NA,CASSEGRGLGYEQYF,TGTGCCAGCAGTGAAGGAAGAGGTCTGGGGTACGAGCAGTACTTC
few,TRBJ1-2,TRBV12-3/TRBV12-4,TRBD1,CASSLRQGAYGYTF,TGTGCCAGCAGTCTGCGACAGGGTGCCTATGGCTACACCTTC
many,TRBJ1-2,TRBV18,TRBD1,CASSPGTGANHGYTF,TGTGCCAGCTCACCAGGGACAGGGGCCAACCATGGCTACACCTTC
many,TRBJ2-5,TRBV5-6,NA,CASSLNSGQETQYF,TGTGCCAGCAGCTTGAACAGCGGACAAGAGACCCAGTACTTC
NA,TRBJ2-5,TRBV11-2,NA,CASSPGWAVHQETQYF,TGTGCCAGCAGCCCAGGATGGGCAGTACATCAGGAGACCCAGTACTTC
NA,TRBJ2-7,TRBV12-3/TRBV12-4,NA,CASSWGTSYEQYF,TGTGCCAGCAGTTGGGGCACCTCCTACGAGCAGTACTTC
NA,TRBJ2-7,TRBV6-1,TRBD2,CASNRLAGLEQYF,TGTGCCAGCAATCGACTAGCGGGTCTCGAGCAGTACTTC
many,TRBJ2-7,TRBV6-2/TRBV6-3,NA,CACSYSTVLSYEQYF,TGTGCCTGCAGTTACTCGACGGTCCTCTCCTACGAGCAGTACTTC
many,TRBJ1-2,TRBV10-3,TRBD1,CAISPGQGDGYTF,TGTGCCATCAGCCCCGGACAGGGTGATGGCTACACCTTC
NA,TRBJ1-1,TRBV29-1,NA,CSVQGTLNTEAFF,TGCAGCGTTCAGGGGACACTGAACACTGAAGCTTTCTTT
few,TRBJ1-1,TRBV6-5,NA,CASSSLRTPNTEAFF,TGTGCCAGCAGTTCACTTCGGACACCTAACACTGAAGCTTTCTTT
NA,TRBJ1-5,TRBV6-9,NA,CASSPSGGAGRNQPQHF,TGTGCCAGCAGCCCATCGGGGGGGGCGGGACGCAATCAGCCCCAGCATTTT
NA,TRBJ1-2,TRBV9,TRBD1,CASTLPGTGNYGYTF,TGTGCCAGCACCTTACCCGGGACAGGGAACTATGGCTACACCTTC
NA,TRBJ2-7,TRBV6-5,NA,CASSSTLLQVAEQYF,TGTGCCAGCAGTTCAACCCTACTCCAGGTGGCCGAGCAGTACTTC
NA,TRBJ1-5,TRBV30,NA,CAWSVSKELPQHF,TGTGCCTGGAGTGTATCGAAGGAATTGCCCCAGCATTTT
NA,TRBJ1-1,TRBV11-2,TRBD1,CASSILPGQVGTEAFF,TGTGCCAGCAGCATACTCCCTGGACAGGTCGGCACTGAAGCTTTCTTT
many,TRBJ2-2,TRBV29-1,TRBD1,CSVGGHRGNTGELFF,TGCAGCGTTGGGGGACACAGGGGGAACACCGGGGAGCTGTTTTTT
many,TRBJ2-4,TRBV28,TRBD2,CASSLMKLAGLAKNIQYF,TGTGCCAGCAGTTTAATGAAGCTAGCGGGGTTAGCCAAAAACATTCAGTACTTC
many,TRBJ1-2,TRBV29-1,NA,CSVGRNYGYTF,TGCAGCGTTGGACGGAACTATGGCTACACCTTC
NA,TRBJ1-1,TRBV7-2,NA,CASSVAIRVTEAFF,TGTGCCAGCAGCGTCGCAATCCGGGTCACTGAAGCTTTCTTT
NA,TRBJ1-2,TRBV20-1,NA,CSASLAFGYGYTF,TGCAGTGCTAGTTTGGCGTTTGGCTATGGCTACACCTTC
many,TRBJ2-7,TRBV12-3/TRBV12-4,NA,CASSLADSYEQYF,TGTGCCAGCAGTTTAGCAGACAGCTACGAGCAGTACTTC
many,TRBJ2-4,TRBV30,NA,CAWSVEAGGNIQYF,TGTGCCTGGAGTGTTGAAGCAGGGGGGAACATTCAGTACTTC
NA,TRBJ2-5,TRBV12-3/TRBV12-4,NA,CASSVTSEETQYF,TGTGCCAGCAGTGTGACTTCCGAAGAGACCCAGTACTTC
many,TRBJ1-1,TRBV19,NA,CASSPSSGAPAFF,TGTGCCAGTAGTCCCTCGTCCGGGGCACCAGCTTTCTTT
many,TRBJ2-7,TRBV30,NA,CAWSVDGDYEQYF,TGTGCCTGGAGTGTGGACGGCGACTACGAGCAGTACTTC
NA,TRBJ2-7,TRBV27,NA,CASSFAGIDNEQYF,TGTGCCAGCAGTTTTGCTGGGATTGACAACGAGCAGTACTTC
NA,TRBJ1-1,TRBV28,NA,CASSSLGRGDMDTEAFF,TGTGCCAGCAGTTCACTTGGTAGGGGGGATATGGACACTGAAGCTTTCTTT
many,TRBJ2-6,TRBV4-1,NA,CASSQDRIRRGTNVLTF,TGCGCCAGCAGCCAAGATCGGATTCGAAGGGGGACCAACGTCCTGACTTTC
many,TRBJ1-1,TRBV7-9,NA,CASSPTGQLNTEAFF,TGTGCCAGCAGCCCAACGGGACAACTGAACACTGAAGCTTTCTTT
NA,TRBJ2-3,TRBV7-8,NA,CASRNGTRQYTDTQYF,TGTGCCAGCAGAAATGGGACTCGCCAATACACAGATACGCAGTATTTT
many,TRBJ2-7,TRBV28,TRBD2,CASSLRGGVEEYF,TGTGCCAGCAGTTTACGTGGGGGGGTTGAGGAGTACTTC
NA,TRBJ1-1,TRBV7-9,NA,CASSLDTGLTEAFF,TGTGCCAGCAGCTTAGATACTGGGTTGACTGAAGCTTTCTTT
many,TRBJ1-5,TRBV28,NA,CASRLGGQFQPQHF,TGTGCCAGCAGATTGGGGGGGCAATTCCAGCCCCAGCATTTT
many,TRBJ2-7,TRBV7-2,NA,CASSLHNSYEQYF,TGTGCCAGCAGCTTACACAACTCCTACGAGCAGTACTTC
many,TRBJ1-1,TRBV7-3,NA,CASSSQENTEAFF,TGTGCCAGCAGCTCACAGGAGAACACTGAAGCTTTCTTT
once,TRBJ2-2,TRBV6-5,TRBD2,CASSYRRTSGYTGELFF,TGTGCCAGCAGTTACCGGAGGACTAGCGGGTACACCGGGGAGCTGTTTTTT
many,TRBJ2-5,TRBV2,NA,CARRTGGETQYF,TGTGCCAGGAGGACAGGAGGGGAGACCCAGTACTTC
NA,TRBJ2-7,TRBV19,TRBD1,CASSIGQGAYEQYF,TGTGCCAGTAGTATTGGACAGGGTGCCTACGAGCAGTACTTC
many,TRBJ1-6,TRBV30,NA,CAWSTSRASSYNSPLHF,TGTGCCTGGAGTACCAGTAGGGCGAGCTCCTATAATTCACCCCTCCACTTT
NA,TRBJ2-6,TRBV6-2/TRBV6-3,NA,CASSYPNGFSGANVLTF,TGTGCCAGCAGTTACCCCAACGGGTTCTCTGGGGCCAACGTCCTGACTTTC
many,TRBJ2-5,TRBV7-3,TRBD2,CASSLNRLAGGETQYF,TGTGCCAGCAGCTTAAATCGGCTAGCGGGAGGAGAGACCCAGTACTTC
NA,TRBJ2-4,TRBV12-3/TRBV12-4,TRBD1,CASSLPDRPIQYF,TGTGCCAGCAGTTTACCGGACAGGCCCATTCAGTACTTC
many,TRBJ2-7,TRBV7-9,NA,CASSLPPRYEQYF,TGTGCCAGCAGCTTACCTCCCCGGTACGAGCAGTACTTC
many,TRBJ1-2,TRBV12-3/TRBV12-4,TRBD1,CASSQGQNYGYTF,TGTGCCAGCAGTCAGGGACAGAACTATGGCTACACCTTC
many,TRBJ2-7,TRBV4-3,NA,CASSQDRGQLSYEQYF,TGCGCCAGCAGCCAAGATAGAGGACAGCTCTCCTACGAGCAGTACTTC
many,TRBJ2-5,TRBV4-3,TRBD1,CASSFRTGLQETQYF,TGCGCCAGCAGCTTTCGGACAGGGCTCCAAGAGACCCAGTACTTC
many,TRBJ1-2,TRBV6-5,TRBD1,CASSYTGTGGNGYTF,TGTGCCAGCAGTTACACCGGGACAGGGGGAAATGGCTACACCTTC
many,TRBJ1-3,TRBV12-3/TRBV12-4,TRBD1,CASSLGQVGNTIYF,TGTGCCAGCAGCCTTGGACAGGTCGGAAACACCATATATTTT
NA,TRBJ2-7,TRBV12-3/TRBV12-4,TRBD1,CASSLQQGYEQYF,TGTGCCAGCAGTCTCCAACAGGGGTACGAGCAGTACTTC
many,TRBJ1-5,TRBV6-2/TRBV6-3,TRBD1,CASTPRGGSSIHQPQHF,TGTGCCAGCACTCCAAGAGGGGGCAGTTCTATTCATCAGCCCCAGCATTTT
NA,TRBJ2-7,TRBV6-1,TRBD2,CASSESAGGQYEQYF,TGTGCCAGCAGTGAATCGGCGGGAGGGCAGTACGAGCAGTACTTC
many,TRBJ2-7,TRBV7-2,NA,CASSRTGVRYEQYF,TGTGCCAGCAGCCGCACGGGCGTCCGCTACGAGCAGTACTTC
NA,TRBJ1-2,TRBV28,NA,CASSLMVKNYGYTF,TGTGCCAGCAGTTTAATGGTCAAAAACTATGGCTACACCTTC
NA,TRBJ2-2,TRBV6-1,NA,CASSEVVAPSPGELFF,TGTGCCAGCAGTGAAGTGGTAGCGCCAAGTCCCGGGGAGCTGTTTTTT
many,TRBJ2-2,TRBV28,NA,CASRERGRELFF,TGTGCCAGCAGGGAGAGGGGCCGGGAGCTGTTTTTT
NA,TRBJ1-5,TRBV20-1,NA,CSARGRSESNQPQHF,TGCAGTGCTAGAGGCCGGTCCGAGAGCAATCAGCCCCAGCATTTT